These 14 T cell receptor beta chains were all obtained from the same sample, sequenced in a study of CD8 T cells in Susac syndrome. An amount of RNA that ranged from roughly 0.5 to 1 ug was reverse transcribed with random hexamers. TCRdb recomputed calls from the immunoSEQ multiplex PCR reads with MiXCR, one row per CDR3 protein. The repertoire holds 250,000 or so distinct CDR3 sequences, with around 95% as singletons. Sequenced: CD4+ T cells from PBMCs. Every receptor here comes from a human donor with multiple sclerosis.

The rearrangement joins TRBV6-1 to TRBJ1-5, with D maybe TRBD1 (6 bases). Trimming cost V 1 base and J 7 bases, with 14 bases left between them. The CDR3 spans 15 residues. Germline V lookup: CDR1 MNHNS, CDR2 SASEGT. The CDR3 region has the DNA TGTGCCAGCAGTGAAGGTCCGAACAGGGCGCAGCCCCAGCATTTT. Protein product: CASSEGPNRAQPQHF.

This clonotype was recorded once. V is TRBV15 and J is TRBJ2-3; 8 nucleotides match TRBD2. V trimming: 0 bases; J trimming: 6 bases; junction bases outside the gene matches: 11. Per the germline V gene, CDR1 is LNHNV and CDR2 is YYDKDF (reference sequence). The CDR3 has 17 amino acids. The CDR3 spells CATSRDSASGLGDTQYF. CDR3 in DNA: TGTGCCACCAGCAGAGATTCGGCTAGCGGGTTGGGGGATACGCAGTATTTT.

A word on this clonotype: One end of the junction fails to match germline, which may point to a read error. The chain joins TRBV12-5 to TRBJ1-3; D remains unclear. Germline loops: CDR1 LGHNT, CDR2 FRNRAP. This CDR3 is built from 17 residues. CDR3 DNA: TGTGCTAGTGGTTTGAGCCCCCCCGGGGTCTCTGAAAACACCATATATTTT. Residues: CASGLSPPGVSENTIYF.

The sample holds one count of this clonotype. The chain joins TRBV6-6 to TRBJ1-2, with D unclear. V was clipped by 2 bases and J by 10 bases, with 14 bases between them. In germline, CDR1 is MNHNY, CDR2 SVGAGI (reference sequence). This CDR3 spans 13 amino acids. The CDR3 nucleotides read TGTGCCAGCAGTTACGAGGGTGGGCGGAACTACACCTTC. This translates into CASSYEGGRNYTF.

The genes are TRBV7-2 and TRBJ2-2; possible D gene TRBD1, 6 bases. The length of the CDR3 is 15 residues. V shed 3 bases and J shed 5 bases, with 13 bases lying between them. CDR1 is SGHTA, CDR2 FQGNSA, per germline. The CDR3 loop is CASSFGRGITGELFF. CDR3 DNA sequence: TGTGCCAGCAGCTTCGGCAGGGGAATAACCGGGGAGCTGTTTTTT.

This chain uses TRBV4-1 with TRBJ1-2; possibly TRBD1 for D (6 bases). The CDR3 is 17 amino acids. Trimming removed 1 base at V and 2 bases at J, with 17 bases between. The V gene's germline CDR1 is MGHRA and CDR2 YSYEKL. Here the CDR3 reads CASSQVVNGGQNYGYTF. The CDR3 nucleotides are TGCGCCAGCAGCCAAGTGGTCAACGGGGGACAAAACTATGGCTACACCTTC.

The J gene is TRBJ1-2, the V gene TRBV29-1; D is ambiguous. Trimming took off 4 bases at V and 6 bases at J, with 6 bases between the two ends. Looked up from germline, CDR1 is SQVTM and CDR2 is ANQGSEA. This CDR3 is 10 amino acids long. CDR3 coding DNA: TGCAGCGTTGCCCAAGATGGCTACACCTTC. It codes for CSVAQDGYTF.

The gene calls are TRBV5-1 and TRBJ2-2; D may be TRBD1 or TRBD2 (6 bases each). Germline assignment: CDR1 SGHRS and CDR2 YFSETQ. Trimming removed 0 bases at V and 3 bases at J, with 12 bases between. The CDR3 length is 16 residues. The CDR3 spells CASSLAGGSHTGELFF. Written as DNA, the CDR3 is TGCGCCAGCAGCTTGGCCGGGGGCAGCCACACCGGGGAGCTGTTTTTT. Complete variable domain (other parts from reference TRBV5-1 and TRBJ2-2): KAGVTQTPRYLIKTRGQQVTLSCSPISGHRSVSWYQQTPGQGLQFLFEYFSETQRNKGNFPGRFSGRQFSNSRSEMNVSTLELGDSALYLCASSLAGGSHTGELFFGEGSRLTVL.

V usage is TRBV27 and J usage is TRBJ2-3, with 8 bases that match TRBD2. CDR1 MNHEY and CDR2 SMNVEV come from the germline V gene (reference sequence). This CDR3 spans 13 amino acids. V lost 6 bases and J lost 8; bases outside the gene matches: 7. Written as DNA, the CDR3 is TGTGCCAGCAGCGCCGGGACTAGGGGTACGCAGTATTTT. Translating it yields CASSAGTRGTQYF.

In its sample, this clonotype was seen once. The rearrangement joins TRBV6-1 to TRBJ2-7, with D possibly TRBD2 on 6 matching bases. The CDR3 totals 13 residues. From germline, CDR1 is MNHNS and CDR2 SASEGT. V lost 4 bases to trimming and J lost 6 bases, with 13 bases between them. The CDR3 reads CASSGRDGGEQYF. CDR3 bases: TGTGCCAGCAGTGGGCGGGATGGGGGCGAGCAGTACTTC.

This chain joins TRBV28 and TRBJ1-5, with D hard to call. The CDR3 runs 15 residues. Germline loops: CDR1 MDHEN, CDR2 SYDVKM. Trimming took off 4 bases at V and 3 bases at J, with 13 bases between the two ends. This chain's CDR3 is CASSSGGNNNQPQHF. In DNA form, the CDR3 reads TGTGCCAGCAGTTCAGGAGGTAACAACAATCAGCCCCAGCATTTT. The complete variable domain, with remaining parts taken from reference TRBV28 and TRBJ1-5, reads DVKVTQSSRYLVKRTGEKVFLECVQDMDHENMFWYRQDPGLGLRLIYFSYDVKMKEKGDIPEGYSVSREKKERFSLILESASTNQTSMYLCASSSGGNNNQPQHFGDGTRLSIL.

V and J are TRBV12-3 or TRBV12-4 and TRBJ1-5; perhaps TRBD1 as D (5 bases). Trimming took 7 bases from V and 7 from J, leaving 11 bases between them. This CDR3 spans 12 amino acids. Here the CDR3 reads CASTRGAQPQHF. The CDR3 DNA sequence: TGTGCCAGCACACGCGGGGCCCAGCCCCAGCATTTT.

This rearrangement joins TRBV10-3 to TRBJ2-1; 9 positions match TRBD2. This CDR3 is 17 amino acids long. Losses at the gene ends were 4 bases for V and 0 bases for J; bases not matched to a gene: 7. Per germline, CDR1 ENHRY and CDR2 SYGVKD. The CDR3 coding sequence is TGTGCCATCAGTGTTTCTAGCGGGGTAAGCTCCTACAATGAGCAGTTCTTC. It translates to CAISVSSGVSSYNEQFF.

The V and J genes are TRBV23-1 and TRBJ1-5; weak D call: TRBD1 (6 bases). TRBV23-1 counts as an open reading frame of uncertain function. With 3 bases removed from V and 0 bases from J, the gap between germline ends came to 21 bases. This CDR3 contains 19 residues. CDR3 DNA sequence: TGCGCCAGCAGTCACCCCCGGGACACGGCAAAGATTAGCAATCAGCCCCAGCATTTT. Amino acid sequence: CASSHPRDTAKISNQPQHF.